These T cell receptor beta chains were read from a single sample in a study of T cells after yellow fever vaccination. TCRdb reprocessed the 5' RACE reads with MiXCR, giving one entry per CDR3 protein. The profile shows about 340,000 distinct CDR3 sequences, roughly 4% of them singletons. The sequencing here drew on PBMCs, taken 5 days after the yellow fever booster vaccination. These receptors were taken from a young man who received the YFV17D yellow fever vaccine. The CDR3 runs from the conserved cysteine through the conserved F or W. Fields, in order: J gene, D gene, clone size, V gene, CDR3 protein, CDR3 DNA. A D gene is named only where the DNA matches it firmly. Size is stated for part of the rows, as once, few or many counts, or as a class when the clone is expanded.

J gene: TRBJ2-2
D gene: NA
clone size: NA
V gene: TRBV18
CDR3 protein: CASSQTSGELFF
CDR3 DNA: TGTGCCAGCTCACAGACAAGCGGGGAGCTGTTTTTT

J gene: TRBJ2-5
D gene: TRBD2
clone size: many
V gene: TRBV6-5
CDR3 protein: CASSYSASGGALETQYF
CDR3 DNA: TGTGCCAGCAGTTACTCGGCTAGCGGGGGGGCGTTGGAGACCCAGTACTTC

J gene: TRBJ1-1
D gene: NA
clone size: NA
V gene: TRBV21-1
CDR3 protein: CASPAQLRGNTEAFF
CDR3 DNA: TGTGCCAGCCCAGCTCAGTTACGAGGGAACACTGAAGCTTTCTTT

J gene: TRBJ2-1
D gene: TRBD2
clone size: many
V gene: TRBV7-9
CDR3 protein: CAGEAGAPIDYNEQFF
CDR3 DNA: TGTGCCGGAGAAGCGGGGGCCCCTATCGATTACAATGAGCAGTTCTTC

J gene: TRBJ2-3
D gene: TRBD1
clone size: many
V gene: TRBV7-2
CDR3 protein: CASSPDRGGDTQYF
CDR3 DNA: TGTGCCAGCAGCCCTGACAGGGGCGGAGATACGCAGTATTTT

J gene: TRBJ1-1
D gene: NA
clone size: many
V gene: TRBV12-3/TRBV12-4
CDR3 protein: CASSLQGTNTEAFF
CDR3 DNA: TGTGCCAGCAGTTTACAGGGAACGAACACTGAAGCTTTCTTT

J gene: TRBJ2-1
D gene: NA
clone size: many
V gene: TRBV12-3/TRBV12-4
CDR3 protein: CASSLSGFGEQFF
CDR3 DNA: TGTGCCAGCAGTTTATCCGGGTTCGGTGAGCAGTTCTTC

J gene: TRBJ2-5
D gene: TRBD2
clone size: NA
V gene: TRBV7-9
CDR3 protein: CASSSKSILAGGPFTETQYF
CDR3 DNA: TGTGCCAGCAGCTCCAAATCAATTCTAGCGGGGGGGCCATTTACGGAGACCCAGTACTTC

J gene: TRBJ2-2
D gene: TRBD2
clone size: few
V gene: TRBV7-3
CDR3 protein: CASSPTLLAGVTGELFF
CDR3 DNA: TGTGCCAGCAGCCCCACCCTACTAGCGGGGGTGACCGGGGAGCTGTTTTTT

J gene: TRBJ2-2
D gene: NA
clone size: few
V gene: TRBV7-6
CDR3 protein: CASSPQTGGDTGELFF
CDR3 DNA: TGTGCCAGCAGCCCTCAGACCGGGGGAGACACCGGGGAGCTGTTTTTT

J gene: TRBJ2-1
D gene: TRBD1
clone size: few
V gene: TRBV9
CDR3 protein: CASSPQGTGGEFF
CDR3 DNA: TGTGCCAGCAGCCCCCAAGGGACAGGGGGGGAGTTCTTC

J gene: TRBJ2-1
D gene: NA
clone size: many
V gene: TRBV5-6
CDR3 protein: CASSLVGNNEQFF
CDR3 DNA: TGTGCCAGCAGCTTGGTAGGGAACAATGAGCAGTTCTTC

J gene: TRBJ2-1
D gene: TRBD1
clone size: NA
V gene: TRBV29-1
CDR3 protein: CSVEQDRVSYNEQFF
CDR3 DNA: TGCAGCGTTGAGCAGGACAGGGTCTCCTACAATGAGCAGTTCTTC

J gene: TRBJ2-1
D gene: TRBD1
clone size: few
V gene: TRBV3-1
CDR3 protein: CASSQDRGKNEQFF
CDR3 DNA: TGTGCCAGCAGCCAGGACAGGGGGAAAAATGAGCAGTTCTTC

J gene: TRBJ1-1
D gene: NA
clone size: NA
V gene: TRBV5-4
CDR3 protein: CASSLGETVNTEAFF
CDR3 DNA: TGTGCCAGCAGCTTAGGGGAAACAGTGAACACTGAAGCTTTCTTT

J gene: TRBJ1-6
D gene: NA
clone size: few
V gene: TRBV7-2
CDR3 protein: CASSLAVGSYNSPLHF
CDR3 DNA: TGTGCCAGCAGCTTAGCAGTGGGCTCCTATAATTCACCCCTCCACTTT

J gene: TRBJ2-2
D gene: NA
clone size: NA
V gene: TRBV7-9
CDR3 protein: CASSLTPGELFF
CDR3 DNA: TGTGCCAGCAGCCTTACCCCGGGGGAGCTGTTTTTT

J gene: TRBJ2-7
D gene: NA
clone size: many
V gene: TRBV5-1
CDR3 protein: CASSLAREQYF
CDR3 DNA: TGCGCCAGCAGCTTGGCACGGGAGCAGTACTTC

J gene: TRBJ1-1
D gene: NA
clone size: NA
V gene: TRBV18
CDR3 protein: CASSPQQEMNTEAFF
CDR3 DNA: TGTGCCAGCTCACCACAACAGGAGATGAACACTGAAGCTTTCTTT

J gene: TRBJ2-5
D gene: TRBD2
clone size: few
V gene: TRBV29-1
CDR3 protein: CSVEDQVGGEETQYF
CDR3 DNA: TGCAGCGTTGAAGACCAGGTCGGGGGGGAAGAGACCCAGTACTTC

J gene: TRBJ1-1
D gene: TRBD1
clone size: many
V gene: TRBV7-2
CDR3 protein: CASSRKRAGGTEAFF
CDR3 DNA: TGTGCCAGCAGCAGAAAACGGGCAGGGGGCACTGAAGCTTTCTTT

J gene: TRBJ1-2
D gene: TRBD1
clone size: few
V gene: TRBV5-4
CDR3 protein: CASSLESRGRNGYTF
CDR3 DNA: TGTGCCAGCAGCTTGGAATCCAGGGGGCGAAATGGCTACACCTTC

J gene: TRBJ1-5
D gene: NA
clone size: NA
V gene: TRBV6-5
CDR3 protein: CASSTGIRNQPQHF
CDR3 DNA: TGTGCCAGCAGTACAGGGATCCGCAATCAGCCCCAGCATTTT

J gene: TRBJ2-1
D gene: TRBD1
clone size: many
V gene: TRBV29-1
CDR3 protein: CSTGQDNEQFF
CDR3 DNA: TGCAGCACGGGACAGGACAATGAGCAGTTCTTC

J gene: TRBJ2-4
D gene: TRBD1
clone size: few
V gene: TRBV7-6
CDR3 protein: CASSQGQGVAKNIQYF
CDR3 DNA: TGTGCCAGCAGCCAAGGACAGGGGGTGGCCAAAAACATTCAGTACTTC

J gene: TRBJ1-1
D gene: NA
clone size: NA
V gene: TRBV7-2
CDR3 protein: CASSLGQLIEAFF
CDR3 DNA: TGTGCCAGCAGCTTAGGGCAGTTAATCGAAGCTTTCTTT

J gene: TRBJ2-1
D gene: NA
clone size: many
V gene: TRBV28
CDR3 protein: CASRGLYNEQFF
CDR3 DNA: TGTGCCAGCAGAGGACTGTACAATGAGCAGTTCTTC

J gene: TRBJ2-1
D gene: NA
clone size: NA
V gene: TRBV12-3/TRBV12-4
CDR3 protein: CATSLWGNEQFF
CDR3 DNA: TGTGCCACCTCACTCTGGGGCAATGAGCAGTTCTTC

J gene: TRBJ2-3
D gene: TRBD1
clone size: NA
V gene: TRBV9
CDR3 protein: CASSYRDRGADTQYF
CDR3 DNA: TGTGCCAGCAGCTACAGGGACAGGGGCGCAGATACGCAGTATTTT

J gene: TRBJ2-3
D gene: NA
clone size: few
V gene: TRBV7-2
CDR3 protein: CASSLVGGRSDTQYF
CDR3 DNA: TGTGCCAGCAGCTTAGTGGGGGGGCGGTCAGATACGCAGTATTTT

J gene: TRBJ2-1
D gene: TRBD1
clone size: few
V gene: TRBV10-2
CDR3 protein: CASSEVVDRVVSYNEQFF
CDR3 DNA: TGCGCCAGCAGTGAGGTGGTGGACAGGGTGGTTTCCTACAATGAGCAGTTCTTC

J gene: TRBJ2-5
D gene: NA
clone size: few
V gene: TRBV12-3/TRBV12-4
CDR3 protein: CASSLGQRGSQWDQYF
CDR3 DNA: TGTGCCAGCAGCCTGGGACAGCGGGGTAGCCAGTGGGACCAGTACTTC

J gene: TRBJ2-7
D gene: NA
clone size: few
V gene: TRBV6-2/TRBV6-3
CDR3 protein: CASIPALASYEQYF
CDR3 DNA: TGTGCCAGCATTCCCGCTTTGGCTTCCTACGAGCAGTACTTC

J gene: TRBJ1-1
D gene: NA
clone size: NA
V gene: TRBV2
CDR3 protein: CASIPQGNTEAFF
CDR3 DNA: TGTGCCAGCATCCCACAGGGGAACACTGAAGCTTTCTTT

J gene: TRBJ2-2
D gene: NA
clone size: many
V gene: TRBV12-3/TRBV12-4
CDR3 protein: CASKTSRTGELFF
CDR3 DNA: TGTGCCAGCAAAACTAGCAGGACCGGGGAGCTGTTTTTT

J gene: TRBJ1-1
D gene: NA
clone size: many
V gene: TRBV5-1
CDR3 protein: CASHPLPVNTEAFF
CDR3 DNA: TGCGCCAGCCACCCCTTGCCGGTGAACACTGAAGCTTTCTTT

J gene: TRBJ1-3
D gene: NA
clone size: NA
V gene: TRBV25-1
CDR3 protein: CASSEMKIGGNTIYF
CDR3 DNA: TGTGCCAGCAGTGAAATGAAGATAGGGGGAAACACCATATATTTT

J gene: TRBJ1-1
D gene: NA
clone size: NA
V gene: TRBV5-5
CDR3 protein: CASSFLDGLNTEAFF
CDR3 DNA: TGTGCCAGCAGCTTTCTGGACGGATTGAACACTGAAGCTTTCTTT

J gene: TRBJ2-7
D gene: NA
clone size: many
V gene: TRBV6-2/TRBV6-3
CDR3 protein: CATLDSIDLSYEQYF
CDR3 DNA: TGTGCCACCCTGGACTCAATAGACCTCTCCTACGAGCAGTACTTC

J gene: TRBJ2-7
D gene: NA
clone size: few
V gene: TRBV11-2
CDR3 protein: CASSLNWRAYEQYF
CDR3 DNA: TGTGCCAGCAGCTTGAATTGGAGAGCCTACGAGCAGTACTTC

J gene: TRBJ2-2
D gene: NA
clone size: few
V gene: TRBV29-1
CDR3 protein: CSVAGAGDTGELFF
CDR3 DNA: TGCAGCGTTGCAGGGGCGGGCGACACCGGGGAGCTGTTTTTT

J gene: TRBJ2-2
D gene: NA
clone size: few
V gene: TRBV2
CDR3 protein: CASTFLASPWGELFF
CDR3 DNA: TGTGCCAGCACCTTTCTAGCGTCCCCATGGGGGGAGCTGTTTTTT